This TCR beta chain appears in the sequencing data of a study of regulatory T cells in long-lasting Graves disease. CDR1 is SEHNR, CDR2 FQNEAQ, per germline (reference sequence). The CDR3 runs 17 residues. Germline trimming cut 5 bases from V and 6 bases from J; bases unmatched to any gene: 16. This clonotype was detected ten times or more. Library construction for TCR beta used iRepertoire HTBI primers and Arm-PCR of CDR3 regions. How the authors handled the data: Sample data revealed approximately 56 TRBV and about 15 TRBJ segments. TCRdb reanalysed the multiplex PCR reads using MiXCR and keeps one entry per CDR3 protein. TCRdb's processing, not the authors', yielded these V and J calls. The sample comprises approximately 400,000 distinct CDR3 sequences, around 15% of which are singletons, and approximately 22% rests with the top ten. Time point described: newly diagnosed GD, antithyroid drugs for less than 3 months. Scientists built the TCR library using RNA that was extracted from PBMCs.

Sequencing was performed on peripheral blood mononuclear cells (PBMCs), taken at new diagnosis, from a patient treated with antithyroid drugs. The gene calls are TRBV7-9 and TRBJ1-2; 9 positions agree with TRBD1. The clonotype originates from a female donor with Graves disease. CDR3 in DNA: TGTGCCAGCAGCCCATCGGGAACAGGGGGCGGTTTCGATGGCTACACCTTC. Translating it yields CASSPSGTGGGFDGYTF.